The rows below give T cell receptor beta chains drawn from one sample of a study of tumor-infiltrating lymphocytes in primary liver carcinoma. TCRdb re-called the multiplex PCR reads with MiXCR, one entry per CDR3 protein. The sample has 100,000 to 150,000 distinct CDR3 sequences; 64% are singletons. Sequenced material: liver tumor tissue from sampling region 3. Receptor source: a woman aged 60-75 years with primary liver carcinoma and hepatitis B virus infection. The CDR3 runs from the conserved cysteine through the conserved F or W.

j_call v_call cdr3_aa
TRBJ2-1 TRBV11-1 CASSSPTGTGGSSSYNEQSF
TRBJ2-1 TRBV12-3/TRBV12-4 CAITPTPSDEQFF
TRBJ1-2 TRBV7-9 CASRATPAGGRDYGYTF
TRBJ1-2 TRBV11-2 CASSASDRDGYTF
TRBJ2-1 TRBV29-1 CSVEPSGSLNEQFF
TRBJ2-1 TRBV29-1 CSVDGTSLNEQFF
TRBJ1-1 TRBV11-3 CASSIAGYSEAFF
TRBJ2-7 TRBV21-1 CFRGTGYEQYF
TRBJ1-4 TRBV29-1 CSVEGSRRGEKLFF
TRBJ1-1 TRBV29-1 CSAVVDWAEAFF
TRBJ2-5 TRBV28 CASSRTGLKIQYF
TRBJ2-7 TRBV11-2 CARRKPRLAELYEQYF
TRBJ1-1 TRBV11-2 CTSSWDRGDTEAFF
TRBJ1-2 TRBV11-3 CASSVTTGALDYGYTF
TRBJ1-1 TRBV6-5 CASSYRRPGNTEAFF
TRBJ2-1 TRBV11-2 CTSSLTAGTNCYNEQFF
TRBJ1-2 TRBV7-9 CASSPKGGKNYSYTF
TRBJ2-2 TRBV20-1 CSAQKGPYTGELFF
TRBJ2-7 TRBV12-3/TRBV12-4 CACSPGLAGYEQYF
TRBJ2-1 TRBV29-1 CSVEELGGGGSYNELSF
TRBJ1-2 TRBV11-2 CASSLEGACGGGYTF
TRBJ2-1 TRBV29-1 CSVTLRGTYNEQFF